This TCR beta chain was sequenced during a study of graft-versus-host responses after intestinal transplantation. Assay used: immunoSEQ multiplex PCR; TCRdb lists only in-frame clones, some missing. The sample holds about 50,000 clones; about nine tenths are singletons and the top ten take 2% to 2.5%. Germline lookup yields CDR1 SGHTA and CDR2 FQGNSA. V was pared by 5 bases and J by 2 bases, with 5 bases of the junction left unmatched. This CDR3 spans 14 amino acids. In the case of this clone: Its antigen is unknown.

The sequence came from a human donor who was the organ donor for an intestinal transplant. Sequences were derived from unstimulated CD4+ T cells sorted from spleen or lymph node cells, sampled before transplant. J is TRBJ2-7 and V is TRBV7-2, with 8 bases lining up with TRBD1. In DNA form, the CDR3 reads TGTGCCAGCAGCCCTAGACAGGGGCCCTACGAGCAGTACTTC. This encodes CASSPRQGPYEQYF.